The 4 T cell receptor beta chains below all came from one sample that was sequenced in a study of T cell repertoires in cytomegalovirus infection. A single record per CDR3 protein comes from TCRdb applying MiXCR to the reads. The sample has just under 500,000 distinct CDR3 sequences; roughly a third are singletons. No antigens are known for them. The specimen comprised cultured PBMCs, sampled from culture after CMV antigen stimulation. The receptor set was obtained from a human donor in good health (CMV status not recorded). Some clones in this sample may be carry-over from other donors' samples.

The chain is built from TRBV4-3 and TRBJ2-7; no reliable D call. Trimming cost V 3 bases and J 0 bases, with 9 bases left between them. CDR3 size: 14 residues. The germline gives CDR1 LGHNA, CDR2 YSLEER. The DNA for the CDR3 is TGCGCCAGCAGCCAGAGAGAGAGCTCCTACGAGCAGTACTTC. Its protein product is CASSQRESSYEQYF.

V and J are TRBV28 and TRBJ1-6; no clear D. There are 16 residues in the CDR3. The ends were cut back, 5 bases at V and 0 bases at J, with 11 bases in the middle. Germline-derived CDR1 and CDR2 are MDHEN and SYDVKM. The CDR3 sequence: CASSRRASSYNSPLHF. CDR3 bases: TGTGCCAGCAGTCGTCGGGCGAGCTCCTATAATTCACCCCTCCACTTT.

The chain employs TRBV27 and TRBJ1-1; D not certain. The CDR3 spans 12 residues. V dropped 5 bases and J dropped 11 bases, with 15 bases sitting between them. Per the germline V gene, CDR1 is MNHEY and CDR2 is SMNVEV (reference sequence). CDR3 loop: CASSTTSGGAFF. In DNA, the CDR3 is TGTGCCAGCAGTACAACCTCAGGTGGGGCTTTCTTT.

CDR3 protein: CASSLRSDMNTEAFF. In DNA, the CDR3 is TGTGCCAGCAGTTTGAGGTCAGACATGAACACTGAAGCTTTCTTT. The chain has TRBV12-3 or TRBV12-4 and TRBJ1-1, with D hard to call. The length of the CDR3 is 15 residues. The ends were cut back, 3 bases at V and 0 bases at J, with 11 bases in the middle.